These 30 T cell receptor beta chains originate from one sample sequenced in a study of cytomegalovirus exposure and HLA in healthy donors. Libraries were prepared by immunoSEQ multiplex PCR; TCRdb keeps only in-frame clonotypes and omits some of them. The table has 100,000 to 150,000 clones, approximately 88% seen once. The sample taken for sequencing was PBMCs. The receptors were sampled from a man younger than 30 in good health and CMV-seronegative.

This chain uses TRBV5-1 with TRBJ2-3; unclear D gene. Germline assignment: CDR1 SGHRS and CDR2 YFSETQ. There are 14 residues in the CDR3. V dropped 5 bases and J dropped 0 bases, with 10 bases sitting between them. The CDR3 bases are TGCGCCAGCAGGCAGATATCTAGCACAGATACGCAGTATTTT. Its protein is CASRQISSTDTQYF.

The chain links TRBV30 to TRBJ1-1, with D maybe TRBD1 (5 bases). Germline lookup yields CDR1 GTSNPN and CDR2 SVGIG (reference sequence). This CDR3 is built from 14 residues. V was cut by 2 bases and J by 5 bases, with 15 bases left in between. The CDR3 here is CAWSPGWGRTEAFF. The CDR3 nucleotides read TGTGCCTGGAGTCCAGGGTGGGGTAGGACTGAAGCTTTCTTT.

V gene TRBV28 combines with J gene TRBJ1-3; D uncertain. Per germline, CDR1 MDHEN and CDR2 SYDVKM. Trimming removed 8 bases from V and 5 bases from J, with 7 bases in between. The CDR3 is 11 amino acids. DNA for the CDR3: TGTGCCAGCTACTTTAGAAACACCATATATTTT. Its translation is CASYFRNTIYF.

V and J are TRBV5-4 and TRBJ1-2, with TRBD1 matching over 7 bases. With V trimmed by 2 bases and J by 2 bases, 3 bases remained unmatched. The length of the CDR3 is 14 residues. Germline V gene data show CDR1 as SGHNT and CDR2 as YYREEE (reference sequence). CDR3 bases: TGTGCCAGCAGCTTTGGGACAGTCAACTATGGCTACACCTTC. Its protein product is CASSFGTVNYGYTF. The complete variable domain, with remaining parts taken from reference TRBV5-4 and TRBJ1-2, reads ETGVTQSPTHLIKTRGQQVTLRCSSQSGHNTVSWYQQALGQGPQFIFQYYREEENGRGNFPPRFSGLQFPNYSSELNVNALELDDSALYLCASSFGTVNYGYTFGSGTRLTVV.

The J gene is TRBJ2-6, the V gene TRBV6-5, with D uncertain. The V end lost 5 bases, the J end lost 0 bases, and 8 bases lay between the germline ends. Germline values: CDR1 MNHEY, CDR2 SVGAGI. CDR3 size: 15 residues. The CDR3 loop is CASSQELSGANVLTF. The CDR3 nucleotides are TGTGCCAGCAGTCAGGAACTCTCTGGGGCCAACGTCCTGACTTTC.

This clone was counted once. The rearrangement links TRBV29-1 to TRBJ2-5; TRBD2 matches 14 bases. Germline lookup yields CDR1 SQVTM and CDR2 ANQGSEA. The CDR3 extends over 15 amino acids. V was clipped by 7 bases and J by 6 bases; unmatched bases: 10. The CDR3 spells CSGSGTSGGRKTQYF. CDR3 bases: TGCAGCGGCAGCGGGACTAGCGGGGGTCGGAAGACCCAGTACTTC.

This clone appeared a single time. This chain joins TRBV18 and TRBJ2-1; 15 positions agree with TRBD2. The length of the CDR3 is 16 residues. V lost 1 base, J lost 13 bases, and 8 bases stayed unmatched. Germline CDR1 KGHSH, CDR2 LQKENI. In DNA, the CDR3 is TGTGCCAGCTCACCACGGACTAGCGGGGGGGTCATGCATCAGTTCTTC. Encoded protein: CASSPRTSGGVMHQFF.

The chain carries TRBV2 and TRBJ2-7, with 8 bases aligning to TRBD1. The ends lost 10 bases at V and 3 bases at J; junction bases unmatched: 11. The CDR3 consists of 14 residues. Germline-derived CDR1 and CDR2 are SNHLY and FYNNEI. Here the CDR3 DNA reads TGTGCCATAGCAGGACAGGGTAATGACTACGAGCAGTACTTC. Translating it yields CAIAGQGNDYEQYF. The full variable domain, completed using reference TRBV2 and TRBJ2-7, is EPEVTQTPSHQVTQMGQEVILRCVPISNHLYFYWYRQILGQKVEFLVSFYNNEISEKSEIFDDQFSVERPDGSNFTLKIRSTKLEDSAMYFCAIAGQGNDYEQYFGPGTRLTVT.

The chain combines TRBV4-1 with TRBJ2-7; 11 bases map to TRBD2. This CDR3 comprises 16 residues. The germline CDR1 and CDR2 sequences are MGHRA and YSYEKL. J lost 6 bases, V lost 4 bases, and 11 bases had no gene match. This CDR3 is CASSLAVVAGGVEQYF. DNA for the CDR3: TGCGCCAGCAGCCTCGCCGTGGTAGCGGGAGGGGTCGAGCAGTACTTC.

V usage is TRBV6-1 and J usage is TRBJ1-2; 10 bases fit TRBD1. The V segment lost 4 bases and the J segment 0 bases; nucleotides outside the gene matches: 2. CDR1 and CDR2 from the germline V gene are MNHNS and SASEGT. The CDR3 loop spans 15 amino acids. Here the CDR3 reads CASSVGTGANYGYTF. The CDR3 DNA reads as TGTGCCAGCAGTGTTGGGACAGGGGCTAACTATGGCTACACCTTC.

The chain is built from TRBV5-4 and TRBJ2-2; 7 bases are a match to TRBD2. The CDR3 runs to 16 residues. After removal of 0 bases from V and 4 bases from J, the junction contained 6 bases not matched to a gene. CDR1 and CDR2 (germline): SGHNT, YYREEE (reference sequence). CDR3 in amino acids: CASSLDLLAGTGELFF. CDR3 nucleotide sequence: TGTGCCAGCAGCTTGGATCTATTAGCGGGCACCGGGGAGCTGTTTTTT.

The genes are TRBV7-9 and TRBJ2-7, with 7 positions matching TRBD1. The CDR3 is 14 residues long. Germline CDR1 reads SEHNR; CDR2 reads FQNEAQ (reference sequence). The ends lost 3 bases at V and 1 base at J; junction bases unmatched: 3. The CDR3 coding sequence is TGTGCCAGCAGCTTCAGGACAGGTTCCTACGAGCAGTACTTC. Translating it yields CASSFRTGSYEQYF.

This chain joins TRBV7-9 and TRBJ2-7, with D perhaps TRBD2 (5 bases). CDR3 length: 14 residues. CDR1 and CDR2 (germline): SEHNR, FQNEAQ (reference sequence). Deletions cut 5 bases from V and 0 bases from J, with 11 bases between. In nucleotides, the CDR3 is TGTGCCAGCAGCCAAGTGGGGAGCTCCTACGAGCAGTACTTC. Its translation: CASSQVGSSYEQYF.

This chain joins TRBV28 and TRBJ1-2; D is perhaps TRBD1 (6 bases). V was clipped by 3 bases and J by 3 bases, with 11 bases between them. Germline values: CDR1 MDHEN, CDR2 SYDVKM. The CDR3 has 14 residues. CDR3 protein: CASSFMGAYYGYTF. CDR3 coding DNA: TGTGCCAGCAGTTTTATGGGGGCATACTATGGCTACACCTTC.

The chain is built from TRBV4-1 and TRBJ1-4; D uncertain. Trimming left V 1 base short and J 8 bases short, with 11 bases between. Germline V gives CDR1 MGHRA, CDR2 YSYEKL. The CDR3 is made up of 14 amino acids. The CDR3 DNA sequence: TGCGCCAGCAGCCAAGGACGGGTTTCGGAAAAACTGTTTTTT. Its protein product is CASSQGRVSEKLFF.

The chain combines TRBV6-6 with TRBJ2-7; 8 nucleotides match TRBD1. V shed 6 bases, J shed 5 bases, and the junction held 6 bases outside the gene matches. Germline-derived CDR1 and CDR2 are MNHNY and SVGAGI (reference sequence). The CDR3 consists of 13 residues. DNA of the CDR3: TGTGCCAGCAGACGACAGGGGATCCACGAGCAGTACTTC. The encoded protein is CASRRQGIHEQYF.

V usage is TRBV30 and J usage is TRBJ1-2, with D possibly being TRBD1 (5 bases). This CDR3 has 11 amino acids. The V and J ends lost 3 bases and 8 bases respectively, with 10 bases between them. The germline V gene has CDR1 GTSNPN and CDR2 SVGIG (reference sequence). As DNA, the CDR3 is TGTGCCTGGAGGACCGGGGGAGGCTACACCTTC. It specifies CAWRTGGGYTF.

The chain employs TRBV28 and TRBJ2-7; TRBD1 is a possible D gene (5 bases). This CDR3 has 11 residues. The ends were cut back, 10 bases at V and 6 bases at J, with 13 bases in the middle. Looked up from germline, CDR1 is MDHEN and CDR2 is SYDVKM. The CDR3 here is CATGKSREQYF. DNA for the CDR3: TGTGCCACAGGGAAATCCCGCGAGCAGTACTTC.

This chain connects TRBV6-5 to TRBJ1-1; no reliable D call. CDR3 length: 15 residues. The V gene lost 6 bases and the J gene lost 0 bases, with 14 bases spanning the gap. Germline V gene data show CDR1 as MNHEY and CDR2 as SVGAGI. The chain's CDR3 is CASRRYWEMNTEAFF. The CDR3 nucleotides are TGTGCCAGCAGGCGTTATTGGGAGATGAACACTGAAGCTTTCTTT.

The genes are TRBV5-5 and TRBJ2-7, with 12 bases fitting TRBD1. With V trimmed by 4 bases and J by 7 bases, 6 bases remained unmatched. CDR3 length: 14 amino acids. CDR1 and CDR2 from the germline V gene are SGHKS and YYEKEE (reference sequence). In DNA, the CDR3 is TGTGCCAGCAGCCCTAGGGACAGGGGGCGGGAGCAGTACTTC. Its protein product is CASSPRDRGREQYF.

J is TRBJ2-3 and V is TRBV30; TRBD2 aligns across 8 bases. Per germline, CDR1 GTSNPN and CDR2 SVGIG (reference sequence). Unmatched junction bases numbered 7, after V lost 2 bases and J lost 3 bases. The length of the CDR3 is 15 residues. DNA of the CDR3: TGTGCCTGGAGTACGGGAGTAGCGGGGACAGATACGCAGTATTTT. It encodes CAWSTGVAGTDTQYF.

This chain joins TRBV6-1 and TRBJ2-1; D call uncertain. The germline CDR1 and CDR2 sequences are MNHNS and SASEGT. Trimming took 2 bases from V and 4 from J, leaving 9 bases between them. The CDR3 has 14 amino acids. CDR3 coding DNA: TGTGCCAGCAGTGAATTTTACGGGTACAATGAGCAGTTCTTC. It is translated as CASSEFYGYNEQFF.

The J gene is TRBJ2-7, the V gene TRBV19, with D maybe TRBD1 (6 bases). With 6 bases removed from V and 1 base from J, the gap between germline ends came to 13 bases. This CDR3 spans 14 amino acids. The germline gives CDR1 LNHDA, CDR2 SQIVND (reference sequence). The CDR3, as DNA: TGTGCCAGTAGCAGGGATAGGGGGTCCTACGAGCAGTACTTC. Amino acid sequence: CASSRDRGSYEQYF.

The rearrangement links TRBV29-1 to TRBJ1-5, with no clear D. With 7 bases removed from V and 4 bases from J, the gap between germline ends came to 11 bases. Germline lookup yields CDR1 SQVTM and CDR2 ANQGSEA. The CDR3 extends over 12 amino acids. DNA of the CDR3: TGCAGCGCGGGATCTGGAAATCAGCCCCAGCATTTT. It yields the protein CSAGSGNQPQHF. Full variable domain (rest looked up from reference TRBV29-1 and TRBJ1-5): SAVISQKPSRDICQRGTSLTIQCQVDSQVTMMFWYRQQPGQSLTLIATANQGSEATYESGFVIDKFPISRPNLTFSTLTVSNMSPEDSSIYLCSAGSGNQPQHFGDGTRLSIL.

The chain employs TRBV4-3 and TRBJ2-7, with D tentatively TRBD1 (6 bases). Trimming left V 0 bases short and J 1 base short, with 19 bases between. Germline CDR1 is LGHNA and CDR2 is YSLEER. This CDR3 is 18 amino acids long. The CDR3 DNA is TGCGCCAGCAGCCAAGATAAGAGTGAACAGGGCCTTTCCTACGAGCAGTACTTC. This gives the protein CASSQDKSEQGLSYEQYF.

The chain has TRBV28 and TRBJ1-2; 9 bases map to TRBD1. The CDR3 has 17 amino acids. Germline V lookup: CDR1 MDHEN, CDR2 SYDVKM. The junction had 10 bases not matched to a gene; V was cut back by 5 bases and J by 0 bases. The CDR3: CASSTRDRDRANYGYTF. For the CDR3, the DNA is TGTGCCAGCAGTACAAGGGACCGGGACAGGGCTAACTATGGCTACACCTTC.

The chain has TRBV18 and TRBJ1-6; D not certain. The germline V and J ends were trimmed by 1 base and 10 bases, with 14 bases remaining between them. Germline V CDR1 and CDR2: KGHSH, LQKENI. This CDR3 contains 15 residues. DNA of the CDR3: TGTGCCAGCTCACCACTGGTGGCAGAAACATCACCCCTCCACTTT. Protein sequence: CASSPLVAETSPLHF.

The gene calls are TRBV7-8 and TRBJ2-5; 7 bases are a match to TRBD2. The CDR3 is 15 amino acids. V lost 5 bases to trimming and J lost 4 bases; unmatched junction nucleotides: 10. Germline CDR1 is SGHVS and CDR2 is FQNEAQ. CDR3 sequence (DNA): TGTGCCAGCAGCCCCCCCGGGAGGACTTCAGAGACCCAGTACTTC. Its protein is CASSPPGRTSETQYF.

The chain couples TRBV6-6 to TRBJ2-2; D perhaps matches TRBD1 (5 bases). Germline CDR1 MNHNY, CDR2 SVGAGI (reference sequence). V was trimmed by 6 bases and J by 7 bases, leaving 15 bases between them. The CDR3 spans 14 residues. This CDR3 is CASRQTETYGELFF. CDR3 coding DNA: TGTGCCAGCAGACAGACAGAGACCTACGGGGAGCTGTTTTTT.

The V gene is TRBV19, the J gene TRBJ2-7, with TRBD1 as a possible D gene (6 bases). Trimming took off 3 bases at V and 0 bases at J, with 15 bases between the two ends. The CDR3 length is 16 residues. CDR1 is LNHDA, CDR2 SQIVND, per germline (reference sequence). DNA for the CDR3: TGTGCCAGTAGTATTAGATCGACAGGTTACTCCTACGAGCAGTACTTC. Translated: CASSIRSTGYSYEQYF.